This entry features one T cell receptor beta chain sequence. Its cognate antigen is unknown. This CDR3 is built from 14 residues. Germline CDR1 SGDLS, CDR2 YYNGEE. Trimming stripped 3 bases from V and 4 bases from J, with 12 bases between. PCR was performed using 60 Vbeta and 13 Jbeta primers. Repertoires were generated with immunoSEQ multiplex PCR, while TCRdb's copy carries only in-frame clones and drops some. The sample data list 80,000 to 100,000 clones. The sample belongs to a study of cytomegalovirus exposure and HLA in healthy donors. Study results and limitations: HLA alleles were associated with 16,951 TCR beta sequences in a later analysis at 0.05 false discovery rate.

In nominal health when sampled, donors likely had unrecorded immune exposures nonetheless. The rearrangement joins TRBV9 to TRBJ2-3, with D possibly matching TRBD2 (6 bases). Sequencing was performed on PBMCs. The sequence derives from a man aged 45 to 65 in good health and CMV-seropositive. CDR3 coding DNA: TGTGCCAGCAGCGCGGAGGGCCTTCCAGATACGCAGTATTTT. Residues: CASSAEGLPDTQYF.